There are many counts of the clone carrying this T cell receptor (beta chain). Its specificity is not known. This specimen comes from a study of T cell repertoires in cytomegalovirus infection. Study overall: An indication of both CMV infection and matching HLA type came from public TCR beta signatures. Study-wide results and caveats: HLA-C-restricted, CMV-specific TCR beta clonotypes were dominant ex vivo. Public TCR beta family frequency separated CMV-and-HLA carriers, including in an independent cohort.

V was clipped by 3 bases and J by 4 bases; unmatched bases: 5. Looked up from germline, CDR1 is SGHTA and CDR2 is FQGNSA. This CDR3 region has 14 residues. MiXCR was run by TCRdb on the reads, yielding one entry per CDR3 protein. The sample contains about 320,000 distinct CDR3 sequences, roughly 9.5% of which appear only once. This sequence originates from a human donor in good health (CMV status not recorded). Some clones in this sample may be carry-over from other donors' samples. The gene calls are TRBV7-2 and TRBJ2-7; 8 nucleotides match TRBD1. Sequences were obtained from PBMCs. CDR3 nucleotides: TGTGCCAGCAGCTTCGGACAGGGTGTGTACGAGCAGTACTTC. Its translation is CASSFGQGVYEQYF.